The clone carrying this T cell receptor beta chain has at least ten counts. Its antigen is undetermined. The sample is drawn from a study of T cell repertoires in cytomegalovirus infection. Looking at the study overall: Shared public TCR beta signatures pointed to both CMV infection and a matching HLA type. Points from the study as a whole: In two of eight donors, the top clonotype was HLA-C-restricted CMV-specific.

This CDR3 region has 15 residues. The germline gives CDR1 SGHTA, CDR2 FQGNSA. Between the trimmed V and J ends, which lost 1 base and 0 bases, there was a span of 9 bases. TCRdb analysed the reads with MiXCR anew, one entry per CDR3 protein. The repertoire consists of about 700,000 distinct CDR3 sequences, with around 30% occurring once and the leading ten covering 18%. The J gene is TRBJ1-2, the V gene TRBV7-2; D unclear. The TCR originated in a human donor in good health (CMV status not recorded). Some clones in this sample may be carry-over from other donors' samples. This specimen consisted of cultured PBMCs, obtained from culture after CMV antigen stimulation. The CDR3 DNA sequence: TGTGCCAGCAGCTTAGGTAGAGCTGCTAACTATGGCTACACCTTC. Encoded protein: CASSLGRAANYGYTF.